Reported below is one T cell receptor beta chain. Its antigen is unknown. This PCR relied on a set of 60 Vbeta primers and 13 Jbeta primers. Method: immunoSEQ multiplex PCR; TCRdb's copy keeps in-frame clones and lacks some. The repertoire holds tens of thousands of clones, with 82% as singletons. The sample comes from a study of cytomegalovirus exposure and HLA in healthy donors. This CDR3 has 15 residues. Germline-derived CDR1 and CDR2 are SGHRS and YFSETQ. V lost 6 bases and J 5 bases, leaving 20 bases between the germline ends. Study-level findings and limits: Productive rates of about 87% or about 30% were seen for most TCR beta V segments in an earlier analysis. Trimming of TCR beta V- and J-genes showed a link, identified in a later analysis, to a missense DCLRE1C variant.

The origin of this receptor is a man younger than 35 in good health and CMV-seronegative. The genes are TRBV5-1 and TRBJ2-5; tentatively, D is TRBD1 (7 bases). Sequenced: PBMCs. The CDR3 bases are TGCGCCAGCAACTCGGGGGACAGAGAAAGGGAGACCCAGTACTTC. It specifies CASNSGDRERETQYF.